One sample yielded the 32 T cell receptor beta chains listed below, sequenced in a study of cytomegalovirus exposure and HLA in healthy donors. A multiplex PCR was run with 60 Vbeta primers and 13 Jbeta primers. Assay used: immunoSEQ multiplex PCR; TCRdb lists only in-frame clones, some missing. Seen here are about 150,000 clones, 80% observed once, and the top ten hold approximately 5.6%. Material: PBMCs. These receptors originate from a woman in her thirties or forties in good health and CMV-seropositive.

This clone was found a few times. V is TRBV2 and J is TRBJ2-2; D gene uncertain. The CDR3 has 14 amino acids. Deletions cut 6 bases from V and 0 bases from J, with 8 bases between. Germline V gives CDR1 SNHLY, CDR2 FYNNEI. CDR3 sequence reads: CASRLETNTGELFF. CDR3 nucleotide sequence: TGTGCCAGCAGACTCGAGACGAACACCGGGGAGCTGTTTTTT.

The chain has TRBV19 and TRBJ2-2; 7 nucleotides agree with TRBD2. This CDR3 comprises 15 residues. CDR1 is LNHDA, CDR2 SQIVND, per germline (reference sequence). Trimming cost V 4 bases and J 3 bases; bases outside gene matches: 5. CDR3 amino acids: CASSSRGEYTGELFF. The DNA of the CDR3 is TGTGCCAGTAGTAGTCGGGGGGAATACACCGGGGAGCTGTTTTTT.

The V gene is TRBV7-9, the J gene TRBJ2-1; TRBD2 matches 10 bases. The trim removed 4 bases at V and 5 bases at J, leaving 8 bases unmatched. The CDR3 spans 16 residues. Germline V gene lookup returns CDR1 SEHNR and CDR2 FQNEAQ (reference sequence). CDR3 in DNA: TGTGCCAGCAGCTACTTAGCGGGAGGCAGCCACAATGAGCAGTTCTTC. Translated, it gives CASSYLAGGSHNEQFF.

For the CDR3, the DNA is TGTGCCAGCAGCCAAAGACAGGGTTACTACGAGCAGTACTTC. This encodes CASSQRQGYYEQYF. The V call is TRBV11-2, the J call TRBJ2-7; 7 nucleotides match TRBD1. The V and J ends lost 5 bases and 3 bases, in that order; junction bases with no gene match: 7. The germline CDR1 and CDR2 sequences are SGHAT and FQNNGV. CDR3 length: 14 residues.

This chain joins TRBV5-6 and TRBJ2-3; 10 nucleotides agree with TRBD2. In germline, CDR1 is SGHDT, CDR2 YYEEEE. J was trimmed by 6 bases and V by 0 bases; bases with no gene match: 7. This CDR3 is built from 16 residues. The CDR3 is CASSLEASGRVDTQYF. The CDR3 nucleotides read TGTGCCAGCAGCTTGGAAGCTAGCGGGAGAGTGGATACGCAGTATTTT.

This chain links TRBV29-1 with TRBJ2-2; TRBD2 aligns across 8 bases. V gave up 5 bases and J gave up 13 bases; unmatched junction bases: 9. The CDR3 totals 12 residues. The V gene's germline CDR1 is SQVTM and CDR2 ANQGSEA. In nucleotides, the CDR3 is TGCAGCGTTCGCACTAGCGGCCGAGGGCTGTTTTTT. Residues: CSVRTSGRGLFF.

The J gene is TRBJ1-5, the V gene TRBV2; 10 bases align to TRBD1. V lost 7 bases and J lost 2; bases outside the gene matches: 2. The germline CDR1 and CDR2 sequences are SNHLY and FYNNEI. CDR3 length equals 14 residues. As DNA, the CDR3 is TGTGCCAGCAAGGGGACAGGGGGCAATCAGCCCCAGCATTTT. This sequence encodes CASKGTGGNQPQHF.

This clone was picked up a small number of times. This chain links TRBV7-9 with TRBJ2-7; tentative D call: TRBD2 (5 bases). The CDR3 contains 11 residues. V was trimmed by 5 bases and J by 9 bases, leaving 11 bases between them. Germline CDR1 is SEHNR and CDR2 is FQNEAQ (reference sequence). Written as DNA, the CDR3 is TGTGCCAGCAGCAGATCCGAGGGGCAGTACTTC. Translation gives CASSRSEGQYF.

The chain couples TRBV15 to TRBJ1-1; D call uncertain. V shed 9 bases and J shed 0 bases, with 14 bases lying between them. This CDR3 is 14 amino acids long. The germline V gene encodes CDR1 LNHNV and CDR2 YYDKDF (reference sequence). CDR3 nucleotides: TGTGCCACAAGCCAGAACCTTATGAACACTGAAGCTTTCTTT. Amino acids: CATSQNLMNTEAFF. Looking up the rest from reference TRBV15 and TRBJ1-1 gives the full variable domain: DAMVIQNPRYQVTQFGKPVTLSCSQTLNHNVMYWYQQKSSQAPKLLFHYYDKDFNNEADTPDNFQSRRPNTSFCFLDIRSPGLGDTAMYLCATSQNLMNTEAFFGQGTRLTVV.

The rearrangement joins TRBV4-1 to TRBJ2-7; TRBD1 matches at 9 bases. The length of the CDR3 is 14 residues. Germline CDR1 reads MGHRA; CDR2 reads YSYEKL. V was clipped by 4 bases and J by 2 bases; unmatched bases: 3. CDR3 bases: TGCGCCAGCAGCCCTGGGACAGGGACCTACGAGCAGTACTTC. Its protein product is CASSPGTGTYEQYF.

This clone was counted only a few times. V gene TRBV10-3 combines with J gene TRBJ1-2; 8 bases are a match to TRBD1. The CDR3 is made up of 19 amino acids. With 2 bases clipped from V and 5 bases from J, the junction kept 19 bases outside the gene matches. The V gene's germline CDR1 is ENHRY and CDR2 SYGVKD. The CDR3 DNA follows: TGTGCCATCAGTGAGAACATCCCCTGGAAGGGACAGGAGCAGTATGGCTACACCTTC. Its translation: CAISENIPWKGQEQYGYTF.

The chain combines TRBV5-1 with TRBJ2-1; 9 bases are a match to TRBD2. The CDR3 has 15 residues. The V gene end was trimmed by 0 bases and the J gene end by 2 bases; junction bases not matched to a gene: 0. The germline gives CDR1 SGHRS, CDR2 YFSETQ. Here the CDR3 DNA reads TGCGCCAGCAGCTTGGGACTAGCGGCCTACAATGAGCAGTTCTTC. This sequence encodes CASSLGLAAYNEQFF.

This rearrangement joins TRBV19 to TRBJ2-1; maybe TRBD1 (5 bases). Trimming took 4 bases from V and 4 from J, leaving 11 bases between them. The germline V gene has CDR1 LNHDA and CDR2 SQIVND (reference sequence). This CDR3 contains 14 residues. The DNA of the CDR3 is TGTGCCAGTAGTAAGCAAGGGGAATACAATGAGCAGTTCTTC. Encoded protein: CASSKQGEYNEQFF.

The chain links TRBV7-8 to TRBJ1-3; no definite D call. CDR1 and CDR2 (germline): SGHVS, FQNEAQ. V lost 5 bases and J lost 0, with 11 bases in between. The CDR3 is 15 residues long. The CDR3 here is CASSPRLGSGNTIYF. The CDR3 nucleotides read TGTGCCAGCAGCCCAAGACTCGGCTCTGGAAACACCATATATTTT. The variable domain in full, with the rest retrieved from reference TRBV7-8 and TRBJ1-3, is GAGVSQSPRYKVAKRGQDVALRCDPISGHVSLFWYQQALGQGPEFLTYFQNEAQLDKSGLPSDRFFAERPEGSVSTLKIQRTQQEDSAVYLCASSPRLGSGNTIYFGEGSWLTVV.

This chain connects TRBV4-2 to TRBJ2-5, with D hard to call. The closer fit of TRBJ2-7 to the DNA end suggests the J call may be wrong. Germline CDR1 LGHNA, CDR2 YNFKEQ. CDR3 length: 16 amino acids. The CDR3 sequence is CASSQERGFSSYEQYF. For the CDR3, the DNA is TGTGCCAGCAGCCAAGAGAGAGGTTTCTCCTCCTACGAGCAGTACTTC.

V is TRBV15 and J is TRBJ1-5; possibly TRBD1 for D (6 bases). This CDR3 has 15 amino acids. Germline V lookup: CDR1 LNHNV, CDR2 YYDKDF (reference sequence). Trimming left V 4 bases short and J 4 bases short, with 14 bases between. CDR3 in amino acids: CATSKVQGANQPQHF. In nucleotides, the CDR3 is TGTGCCACCAGCAAAGTACAGGGAGCAAATCAGCCCCAGCATTTT.

V usage is TRBV10-1 and J usage is TRBJ2-3; 12 bases map to TRBD2. Per germline, CDR1 WNHNN and CDR2 SYGVQD (reference sequence). CDR3 length equals 19 residues. The V and J ends lost 3 bases and 0 bases, in that order; junction bases with no gene match: 10. Here the CDR3 reads CASSDPTSGRASSTDTQYF. The DNA for the CDR3 is TGCGCCAGCAGTGACCCGACTAGCGGGAGAGCGTCTAGCACAGATACGCAGTATTTT.

The chain recombines TRBV5-6 with TRBJ2-2, with 7 bases aligning to TRBD2. The CDR3 length is 16 residues. Germline CDR1 SGHDT, CDR2 YYEEEE. V shed 4 bases and J 2 bases; nucleotides not matched to a gene: 8. CDR3 coding DNA: TGTGCCAGCAGCAACCTCGCGGGAGAAAACACCGGGGAGCTGTTTTTT. This sequence encodes CASSNLAGENTGELFF.

The rearrangement links TRBV28 to TRBJ2-6, with TRBD1 identical over 8 bases. Germline V lookup: CDR1 MDHEN, CDR2 SYDVKM. Germline trimming cut 8 bases from V and 0 bases from J; bases unmatched to any gene: 9. This CDR3 is 17 amino acids long. CDR3 sequence reads: CASVGTGPFSGANVLTF. The DNA of the CDR3 is TGTGCCAGCGTCGGGACAGGCCCTTTCTCTGGGGCCAACGTCCTGACTTTC.

The chain has TRBV5-5 and TRBJ1-5, with D possibly matching TRBD1 (5 bases). Germline assignment: CDR1 SGHKS and CDR2 YYEKEE (reference sequence). The CDR3 runs to 17 residues. The ends were cut back, 2 bases at V and 7 bases at J, with 22 bases in the middle. Here the CDR3 reads CASSLLPAGAGGQPQHF. The CDR3 region has the DNA TGTGCCAGCAGCTTATTACCCGCGGGAGCCGGGGGACAGCCCCAGCATTTT.

As for this clone: A read error may produce the germline difference seen at one junction end. This chain uses TRBV7-7 with TRBJ2-1, with 8 bases matching TRBD2. The CDR3 extends over 14 amino acids. Per germline, CDR1 SSHAT and CDR2 FNYEAQ (reference sequence). CDR3 sequence reads: CASSLSREGGEQFF. CDR3 DNA: TGTGCTAGCAGCTTATCCCGGGAGGGGGGTGAGCAGTTCTTC.

The chain recombines TRBV7-9 with TRBJ2-7, with 11 bases matching TRBD2. The CDR3 runs 17 residues. Germline V gene data show CDR1 as SEHNR and CDR2 as FQNEAQ (reference sequence). V was clipped by 2 bases and J by 5 bases; unmatched bases: 11. The CDR3 loop reads CASSLSSSGRRKNEQYF. CDR3 bases: TGTGCCAGCAGCTTATCATCTAGCGGGAGGAGAAAGAACGAGCAGTACTTC.

This clone was observed once. V and J are TRBV15 and TRBJ2-2, with D possibly being TRBD1 (6 bases). Germline V gives CDR1 LNHNV, CDR2 YYDKDF (reference sequence). The CDR3 is 17 amino acids. V dropped 1 base and J dropped 4 bases, with 16 bases sitting between them. CDR3 in DNA: TGTGCCACCAGCAGAGGTCCGGCGAGAGGGGGCACCGGGGAGCTGTTTTTT. Translating gives CATSRGPARGGTGELFF.

The chain is built from TRBV9 and TRBJ2-2; D is possibly TRBD2 (6 bases). Between the trimmed V and J ends, which lost 0 bases and 7 bases, there was a span of 16 bases. CDR1 is SGDLS, CDR2 YYNGEE, per germline. The CDR3 length is 16 residues. The CDR3 loop is CASSVVVAVGSGELFF. CDR3 DNA sequence: TGTGCCAGCAGCGTAGTGGTAGCGGTCGGGAGCGGGGAGCTGTTTTTT.

The rearrangement links TRBV28 to TRBJ1-1, with 10 positions matching TRBD1. The CDR3 sequence is 14 residues long. Per the germline V gene, CDR1 is MDHEN and CDR2 is SYDVKM. V shed 4 bases and J 4 bases; nucleotides not matched to a gene: 3. The CDR3 DNA is TGTGCCAGCAGTTCCGACAGGGGGCTCACTGAAGCTTTCTTT. This gives the protein CASSSDRGLTEAFF.

The CDR3 loop is CASSTAGGTTEAFF. CDR3 sequence (DNA): TGTGCCAGTAGTACAGCAGGGGGCACCACTGAAGCTTTCTTT. The genes are TRBV19 and TRBJ1-1; 8 bases are a match to TRBD1. Looked up from germline, CDR1 is LNHDA and CDR2 is SQIVND (reference sequence). There are 14 residues in the CDR3. The J segment lost 4 bases and the V segment lost 4 bases, leaving 5 bases of the junction unmatched. The full variable domain, in which reference TRBV19 and TRBJ1-1 provide the parts outside the CDR3, is DGGITQSPKYLFRKEGQNVTLSCEQNLNHDAMYWYRQDPGQGLRLIYYSQIVNDFQKGDIAEGYSVSREKKESFPLTVTSAQKNPTAFYLCASSTAGGTTEAFFGQGTRLTVV.

The V gene is TRBV5-1, the J gene TRBJ2-5; D not resolved. The ends were cut back, 3 bases at V and 5 bases at J, with 8 bases in the middle. The germline V gene has CDR1 SGHRS and CDR2 YFSETQ. This CDR3 region has 12 residues. The CDR3 bases are TGCGCCAGCAGCTCGGTCGGTGAGACCCAGTACTTC. Its translation is CASSSVGETQYF. The whole variable domain, filled in from reference TRBV5-1 and TRBJ2-5, reads KAGVTQTPRYLIKTRGQQVTLSCSPISGHRSVSWYQQTPGQGLQFLFEYFSETQRNKGNFPGRFSGRQFSNSRSEMNVSTLELGDSALYLCASSSVGETQYFGPGTRLLVL.

The sample holds one count of this clone. V gene TRBV27 combines with J gene TRBJ2-3; 12 bases agree with TRBD2. This CDR3 comprises 17 residues. CDR1 and CDR2 (germline): MNHEY, SMNVEV (reference sequence). Germline trimming cut 5 bases from V and 0 bases from J; bases unmatched to any gene: 6. The DNA for the CDR3 is TGTGCCAGCAGTCTCGGGACTAGCGGGCTGAGCACAGATACGCAGTATTTT. Its translation: CASSLGTSGLSTDTQYF.

The V call is TRBV28, the J call TRBJ2-1; D may be TRBD2 (6 bases). This CDR3 has 15 amino acids. Trimming took off 5 bases at V and 4 bases at J, with 15 bases between the two ends. Germline V gives CDR1 MDHEN, CDR2 SYDVKM. The DNA of the CDR3 is TGTGCCAGCAGTGCGGGACTTACTACTTACAATGAGCAGTTCTTC. Translation: CASSAGLTTYNEQFF.

The chain uses TRBV7-3 and TRBJ2-1; 10 positions match TRBD2. This CDR3 contains 15 residues. The V and J ends lost 5 bases and 5 bases, in that order; junction bases with no gene match: 6. Germline CDR1 SGHTA, CDR2 FQGTGA. CDR3 sequence: CASSESSGSDNEQFF. The DNA of the CDR3 is TGTGCCAGCAGCGAGTCTAGCGGGAGCGACAATGAGCAGTTCTTC.

CDR3 sequence reads: CASGLGGAYEQYF. Here the CDR3 DNA reads TGTGCTAGTGGTTTAGGGGGAGCCTACGAGCAGTACTTC. The chain uses TRBV12-5 and TRBJ2-7; tentative D call: TRBD1 (6 bases). The CDR3 length is 13 residues. V was pared by 3 bases and J by 2 bases, with 8 bases between. The germline CDR1 and CDR2 sequences are LGHNT and FRNRAP.

This chain connects TRBV7-9 to TRBJ1-5; D may be TRBD1 (6 bases). The germline V and J ends were trimmed by 0 bases and 10 bases, with 10 bases remaining between them. Germline values: CDR1 SEHNR, CDR2 FQNEAQ (reference sequence). The CDR3 totals 13 residues. Here the CDR3 DNA reads TGTGCCAGCAGCTTAGCCCAGGGGTCCCCCCAGCATTTT. Translating gives CASSLAQGSPQHF.